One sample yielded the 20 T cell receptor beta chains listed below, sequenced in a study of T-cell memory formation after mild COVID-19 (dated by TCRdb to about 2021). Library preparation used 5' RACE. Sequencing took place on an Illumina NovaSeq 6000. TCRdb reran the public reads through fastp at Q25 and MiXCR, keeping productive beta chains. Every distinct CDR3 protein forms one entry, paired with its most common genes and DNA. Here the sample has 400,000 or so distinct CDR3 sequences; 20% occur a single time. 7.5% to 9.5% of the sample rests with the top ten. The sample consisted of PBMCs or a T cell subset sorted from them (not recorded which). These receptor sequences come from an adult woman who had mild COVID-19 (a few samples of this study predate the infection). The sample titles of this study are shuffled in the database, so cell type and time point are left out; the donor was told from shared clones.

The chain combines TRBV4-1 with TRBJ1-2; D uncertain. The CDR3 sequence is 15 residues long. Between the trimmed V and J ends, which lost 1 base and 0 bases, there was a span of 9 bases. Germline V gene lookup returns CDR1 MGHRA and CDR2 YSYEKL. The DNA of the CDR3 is TGCGCCAGCAGCCAAGGGCAGTTAGCTAACTATGGCTACACCTTC. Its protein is CASSQGQLANYGYTF.

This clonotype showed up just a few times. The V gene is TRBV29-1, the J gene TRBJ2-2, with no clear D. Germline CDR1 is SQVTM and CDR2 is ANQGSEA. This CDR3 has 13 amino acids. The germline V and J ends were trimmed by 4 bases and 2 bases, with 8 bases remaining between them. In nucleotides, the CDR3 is TGCAGCGTTGTCTGGAAAAACACCGGGGAGCTGTTTTTT. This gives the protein CSVVWKNTGELFF.

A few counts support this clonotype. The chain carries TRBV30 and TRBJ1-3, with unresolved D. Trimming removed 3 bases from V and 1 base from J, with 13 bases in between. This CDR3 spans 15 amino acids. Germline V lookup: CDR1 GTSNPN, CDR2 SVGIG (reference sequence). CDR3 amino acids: CAWRYPSGSGNTIYF. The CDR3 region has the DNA TGTGCCTGGAGATATCCTTCAGGATCTGGAAACACCATATATTTT.

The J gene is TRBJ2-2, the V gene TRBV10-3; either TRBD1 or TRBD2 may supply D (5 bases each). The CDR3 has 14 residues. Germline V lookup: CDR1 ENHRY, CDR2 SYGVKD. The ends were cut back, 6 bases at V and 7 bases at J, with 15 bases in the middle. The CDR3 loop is CAIRGTELIGELFF. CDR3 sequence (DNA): TGTGCCATCAGAGGGACGGAACTGATCGGGGAGCTGTTTTTT.

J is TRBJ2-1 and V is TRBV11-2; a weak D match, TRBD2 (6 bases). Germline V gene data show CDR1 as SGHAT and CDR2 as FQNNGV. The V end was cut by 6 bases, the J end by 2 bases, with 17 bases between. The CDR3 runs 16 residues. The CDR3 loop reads CASRHTGTGTYNEQFF. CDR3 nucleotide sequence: TGTGCCAGCAGACATACCGGGACTGGAACCTACAATGAGCAGTTCTTC.

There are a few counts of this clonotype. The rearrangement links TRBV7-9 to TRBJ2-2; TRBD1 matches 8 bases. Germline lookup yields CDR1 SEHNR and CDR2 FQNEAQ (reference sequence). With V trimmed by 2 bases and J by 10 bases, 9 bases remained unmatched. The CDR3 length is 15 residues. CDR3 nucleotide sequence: TGTGCCAGCAGCTTACACAGGGGGACCGACGTGGAGCTGTTTTTT. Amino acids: CASSLHRGTDVELFF.

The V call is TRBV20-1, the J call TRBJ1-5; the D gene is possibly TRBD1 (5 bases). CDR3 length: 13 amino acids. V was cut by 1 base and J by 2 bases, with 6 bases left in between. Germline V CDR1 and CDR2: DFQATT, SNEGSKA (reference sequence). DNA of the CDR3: TGCAGTGCTAGAGCGGGGGGCAATCAGCCCCAGCATTTT. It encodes CSARAGGNQPQHF.

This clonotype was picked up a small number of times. The CDR3 loop reads CASKDGGSYNEQFF. The DNA for the CDR3 is TGTGCCAGCAAAGACGGGGGGTCTTACAATGAGCAGTTCTTC. The chain combines TRBV7-2 with TRBJ2-1; the match to TRBD2 covers 7 bases. The CDR3 sequence is 14 residues long. V shed 7 bases and J 4 bases; nucleotides not matched to a gene: 7. Germline lookup yields CDR1 SGHTA and CDR2 FQGNSA.

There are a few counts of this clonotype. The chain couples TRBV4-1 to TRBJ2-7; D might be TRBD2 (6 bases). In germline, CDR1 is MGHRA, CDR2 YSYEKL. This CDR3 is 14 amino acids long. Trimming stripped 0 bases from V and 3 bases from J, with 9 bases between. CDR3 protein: CASSQDDGSYEQYF. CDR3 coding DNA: TGCGCCAGCAGCCAAGACGACGGGAGCTACGAGCAGTACTTC.

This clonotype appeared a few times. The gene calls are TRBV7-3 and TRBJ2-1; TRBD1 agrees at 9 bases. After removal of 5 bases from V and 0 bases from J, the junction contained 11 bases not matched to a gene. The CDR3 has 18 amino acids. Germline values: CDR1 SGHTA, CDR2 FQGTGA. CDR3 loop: CASSPTGGPFSSYNEQFF. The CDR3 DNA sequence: TGTGCCAGCAGCCCCACAGGGGGCCCTTTTAGCTCCTACAATGAGCAGTTCTTC.

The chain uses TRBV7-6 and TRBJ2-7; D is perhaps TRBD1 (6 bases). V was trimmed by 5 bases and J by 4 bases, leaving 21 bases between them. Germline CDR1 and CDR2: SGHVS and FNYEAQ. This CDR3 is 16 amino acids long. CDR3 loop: CASSAGGSGAGYEQYF. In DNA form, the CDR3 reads TGTGCCAGCAGCGCGGGCGGGTCAGGGGCAGGGTACGAGCAGTACTTC.

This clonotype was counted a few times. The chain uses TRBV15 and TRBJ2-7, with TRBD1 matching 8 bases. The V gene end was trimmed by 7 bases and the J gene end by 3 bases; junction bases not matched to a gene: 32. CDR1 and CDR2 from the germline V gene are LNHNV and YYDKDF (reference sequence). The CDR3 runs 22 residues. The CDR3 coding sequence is TGTGCCACCAAGCAGAAGGGGGCAGAAGGTCGCCACTGGACAGGGCCCTACTACGAGCAGTACTTC. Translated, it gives CATKQKGAEGRHWTGPYYEQYF.

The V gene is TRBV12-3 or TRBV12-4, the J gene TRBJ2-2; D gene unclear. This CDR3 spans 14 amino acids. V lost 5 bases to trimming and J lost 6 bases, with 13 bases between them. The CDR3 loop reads CASSAPWVSGELFF. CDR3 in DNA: TGTGCCAGCAGTGCCCCCTGGGTCTCCGGGGAGCTGTTTTTT.

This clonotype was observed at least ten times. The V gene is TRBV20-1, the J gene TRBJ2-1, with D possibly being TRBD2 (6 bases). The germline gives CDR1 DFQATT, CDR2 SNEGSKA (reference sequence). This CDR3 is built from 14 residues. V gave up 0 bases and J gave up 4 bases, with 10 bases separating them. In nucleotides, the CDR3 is TGCAGTGCTAGAGATTTGCGGGGATACAATGAGCAGTTCTTC. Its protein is CSARDLRGYNEQFF.

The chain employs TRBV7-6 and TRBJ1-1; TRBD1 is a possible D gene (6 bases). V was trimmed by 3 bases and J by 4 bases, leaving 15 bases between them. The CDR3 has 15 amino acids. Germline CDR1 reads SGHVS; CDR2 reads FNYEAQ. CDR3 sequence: CASSFEAQGSTEAFF. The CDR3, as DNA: TGTGCCAGCAGCTTCGAAGCACAGGGTAGCACTGAAGCTTTCTTT.

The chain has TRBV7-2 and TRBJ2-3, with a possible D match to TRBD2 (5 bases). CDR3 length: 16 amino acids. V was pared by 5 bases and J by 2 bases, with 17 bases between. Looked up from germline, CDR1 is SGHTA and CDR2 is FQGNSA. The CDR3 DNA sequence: TGTGCCAGCAGCCCCCTCGAGGGTCTCCCCACAGATACGCAGTATTTT. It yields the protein CASSPLEGLPTDTQYF.

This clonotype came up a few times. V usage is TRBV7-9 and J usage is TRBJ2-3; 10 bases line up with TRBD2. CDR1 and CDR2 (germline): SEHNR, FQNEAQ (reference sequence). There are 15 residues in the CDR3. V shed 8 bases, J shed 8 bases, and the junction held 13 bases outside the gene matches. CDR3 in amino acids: CASARSGRGTGTQYF. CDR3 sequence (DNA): TGTGCCAGCGCCAGGAGCGGGAGGGGGACCGGTACGCAGTATTTT.

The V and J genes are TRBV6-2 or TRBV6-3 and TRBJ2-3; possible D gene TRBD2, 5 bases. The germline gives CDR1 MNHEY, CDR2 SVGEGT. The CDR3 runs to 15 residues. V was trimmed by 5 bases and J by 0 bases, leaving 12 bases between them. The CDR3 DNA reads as TGTGCCAGCAGTGAGCTAGCCCCTAGCACAGATACGCAGTATTTT. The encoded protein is CASSELAPSTDTQYF.

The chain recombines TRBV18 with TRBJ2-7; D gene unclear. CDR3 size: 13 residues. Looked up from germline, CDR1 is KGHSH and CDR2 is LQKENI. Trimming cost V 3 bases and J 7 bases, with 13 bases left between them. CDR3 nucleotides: TGTGCCAGCTCACCCAGACCCGGGCGAGAGCAGTACTTC. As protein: CASSPRPGREQYF.

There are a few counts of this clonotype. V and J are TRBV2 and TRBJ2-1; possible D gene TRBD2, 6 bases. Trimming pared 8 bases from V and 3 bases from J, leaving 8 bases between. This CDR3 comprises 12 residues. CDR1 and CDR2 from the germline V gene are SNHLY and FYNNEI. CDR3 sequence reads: CASGTRYNEQFF. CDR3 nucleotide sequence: TGTGCCAGCGGGACTCGCTACAATGAGCAGTTCTTC.